Described below is a single T cell receptor beta chain sequence and its context. Its matching antigen is unknown. The data stem from a study of OX40 agonist ivuxolimab in advanced cancers. Study details: Mean age about 60 years, range roughly 20 to 85; around 80% male.

Findings and caveats of the study: At 0.1 to 3.0 mg/kg and by week 6, CD4+ and CD8+ T cells in the blood had expanded clonally.

Germline-derived CDR1 and CDR2 are SEHNR and FQNEAQ (reference sequence). This CDR3 has 15 amino acids. Trimming took 4 bases from V and 3 from J, leaving 13 bases between them. Profiled with immunoSEQ multiplex PCR; TCRdb holds only in-frame clones, not every one. The repertoire holds more than 9,000 clones, with over 65% as singletons. This chain links TRBV7-9 with TRBJ1-5; perhaps TRBD1 as D (5 bases). The TCR originated in an adult with an advanced solid tumor such as melanoma, head and neck, liver or kidney cancer. The sequenced sample was CD4+ or CD8+ T cells sorted from blood, obtained in a trial of the OX40 agonist ivuxolimab. CDR3 region: CASSWDREINQPQHF. DNA of the CDR3: TGTGCCAGCAGCTGGGACCGGGAGATCAATCAGCCCCAGCATTTT.